This TCR beta chain was recorded in a study of shared clonotypes between healthy human individuals. Overall study context: Donors were a couple of women and a few men aged 18 to 49.

The V gene lost 6 bases and the J gene lost 4 bases, with 12 bases spanning the gap. The CDR3 contains 13 residues. Looked up from germline, CDR1 is WSHSY and CDR2 is SAAADI. Note on this clone: Its target is unknown.

Study observations and caveats: A reduction in generation probabilities was seen for non-shared clonotypes relative to those shared by all four donors. Approximately 5.3% was the fraction of naive CD4 clonotypes found shared across four donors.

The DNA input per sorted-subset replicate PCR was about 190 ng, corresponding to some 30,000 T cell genomes. TCRdb's table, derived via immunoSEQ multiplex PCR, lists solely in-frame clones and lacks some. The sample shows over 1.5 million clones, 95% to 99% of them seen only once. The chain is built from TRBV10-2 and TRBJ1-2; D is unresolved. This TCR derives from a man younger than 40 in good health. The sample was naive CD4+ T cells sorted from blood. The subset here: CD45RA+ positively selected. The CDR3, as DNA: TGCGCCAGCAGCGGGGTTCAGTCCTATGGCTACACCTTC. Residues: CASSGVQSYGYTF.